A selection of T cell receptor beta chains follows, all from one sample in a study of T cell repertoires in cytomegalovirus infection. TCRdb redid the calling of the reads with MiXCR, one entry per CDR3 protein. This table has tens of thousands of distinct CDR3 sequences, approximately 3.7% appearing once. The material sequenced was PBMCs. The receptors were gathered from a human donor in good health (CMV status not recorded). Some clones in this sample may be carry-over from other donors' samples. CDR3s include the opening cysteine and the closing phenylalanine or tryptophan. A D gene is named only where the DNA matches it firmly. Clone size is not always given. Where it is, it says once, few, many or a class for expanded clones.

abundance	d_gene	v_gene	j_gene	CDR3nt	CDR3aa
many	NA	TRBV19	TRBJ1-6	TGTGCCAGTCGCCTAAGTGTGGATAGCTCCTATAATTCACCCCTCCACTTT	CASRLSVDSSYNSPLHF
NA	NA	TRBV4-3	TRBJ1-5	TGCGCCAGCAGCCAAGACAGGGGCCGCAATCAGCCCCAGCATTTT	CASSQDRGRNQPQHF
many	NA	TRBV28	TRBJ2-7	TGTGCCAGTAGCCTGCCATGGGGGTGGTCCTACGAGCAGTACTTC	CASSLPWGWSYEQYF
many	NA	TRBV24-1	TRBJ2-3	TGTGCCACCAGTGAGGGCGGCACAGATACGCAGTATTTT	CATSEGGTDTQYF
many	TRBD1	TRBV20-1	TRBJ1-6	TGCAGTGCCGCAGGGGGCGAAGGTTCACCCCTCCACTTT	CSAAGGEGSPLHF
many	TRBD1	TRBV19	TRBJ2-2	TGTGCCAGTAGTGTACCGGGACAGGGCGTCGTCGGGGAGCTGTTTTTT	CASSVPGQGVVGELFF
many	NA	TRBV20-1	TRBJ2-3	TGCAGTGCTAGAGGGCAGGGGCGGGATACGCAGTATTTT	CSARGQGRDTQYF
many	NA	TRBV15	TRBJ1-2	TGTGCCACCAGCATCGCTCTACAGAACTATGGCTACACCTTC	CATSIALQNYGYTF
many	TRBD1	TRBV28	TRBJ1-3	TGTGCCAGCAGTTTGGGACAGGGGTCTGGAAACACCATATATTTT	CASSLGQGSGNTIYF
many	NA	TRBV7-8	TRBJ1-5	TGTGCCAGCAGCTTAGGGGGCAGGGGAGCACAGCCCCAGCATTTT	CASSLGGRGAQPQHF
many	NA	TRBV19	TRBJ1-2	TGTGCCAGTAGCGCCTTGAACTATGGCTACACCTTC	CASSALNYGYTF
many	NA	TRBV5-6	TRBJ2-5	TGTGCCAGCAGCTTCTCCGGATACCAAGAGACCCAGTACTTC	CASSFSGYQETQYF
many	NA	TRBV11-2	TRBJ2-7	TGTGCCAGCAGCCAAAGGAGGACCCCGAGGGGGGTCGAGCAGTACTTC	CASSQRRTPRGVEQYF
many	NA	TRBV30	TRBJ1-5	TGTGCCTGGAGCCCTGAGGGGGTTCAGCCCCAGCATTTT	CAWSPEGVQPQHF
many	TRBD2	TRBV27	TRBJ2-2	TGTGCCAGCAGTTTAATAGCGGGGGGGAGTCACACCGGGGAGCTGTTTTTT	CASSLIAGGSHTGELFF
many	NA	TRBV6-2/TRBV6-3	TRBJ2-2	TGTGCCAGCACCGGGACTTATAACACCGGGGAGCTGTTTTTT	CASTGTYNTGELFF
many	TRBD2	TRBV12-3/TRBV12-4	TRBJ2-1	TGTGCCAGCAGTCTGACTAGCGGGACTGGGACGGGGTTCTTC	CASSLTSGTGTGFF
many	NA	TRBV7-9	TRBJ2-4	TGTGCCAGCAGCTCTGCGAGGGGAAAAAACATTCAGTACTTC	CASSSARGKNIQYF
many	NA	TRBV6-2/TRBV6-3	TRBJ2-1	TGTGCCAGCAGACCCCAGTTCTCCTACAATGAGCAGTTCTTC	CASRPQFSYNEQFF
many	NA	TRBV28	TRBJ2-1	TGTGCCAGCAGTTCAGCAGGCCTTTCAATCAATGAGCAGTTCTTC	CASSSAGLSINEQFF
many	NA	TRBV30	TRBJ1-1	TGTGCCTGGAGTGGCGGGTTTGCGTACACTGAAGCTTTCTTT	CAWSGGFAYTEAFF
many	NA	TRBV2	TRBJ2-1	TGTGCCAGCAGTGCCGGGGCACCGAGGAATGAGCAGTTCTTC	CASSAGAPRNEQFF
many	NA	TRBV20-1	TRBJ2-7	TGCAGTGCTAAAGGAATCTACGAGCAGTACTTC	CSAKGIYEQYF
many	NA	TRBV10-3	TRBJ1-1	TGTGCCACCATAGGGTCGGGCCACAGTGAAGCTTTCTTT	CATIGSGHSEAFF
many	NA	TRBV5-4	TRBJ1-1	TGTGCCAGCAGCTTGAAGGACACTGAAGCTTTCTTT	CASSLKDTEAFF
many	NA	TRBV29-1	TRBJ1-2	TGCAGCGTGGAAAGGGGTTTCGTCGACGGCTACACCTTC	CSVERGFVDGYTF